This T cell receptor (beta chain) was identified in a study of blood T cell repertoires in COVID-19. Repertoires were generated with immunoSEQ multiplex PCR, while TCRdb's copy carries only in-frame clones and drops some. The sample records around 160,000 clones, 85% being singletons. The ends lost 4 bases at V and 4 bases at J; junction bases unmatched: 5. Germline CDR1 reads GTSNPN; CDR2 reads SVGIG (reference sequence). This CDR3 has 13 amino acids. This clone was detected only a few times. The sequenced material came from peripheral blood. The origin of this receptor is a woman aged 40 to 55 with active or convalescent COVID-19. The rearrangement uses TRBV30 and TRBJ1-1; 8 positions agree with TRBD1. This CDR3 reads CAWIPDRGTEAFF. DNA of the CDR3: TGTGCCTGGATCCCCGACAGGGGCACTGAAGCTTTCTTT. Using reference TRBV30 and TRBJ1-1 for the parts outside the CDR3, the full variable domain is SQTIHQWPATLVQPVGSPLSLECTVEGTSNPNLYWYRQAAGRGLQLLFYSVGIGQISSEVPQNLSASRPQDRQFILSSKKLLLSDSGFYLCAWIPDRGTEAFFGQGTRLTVV.